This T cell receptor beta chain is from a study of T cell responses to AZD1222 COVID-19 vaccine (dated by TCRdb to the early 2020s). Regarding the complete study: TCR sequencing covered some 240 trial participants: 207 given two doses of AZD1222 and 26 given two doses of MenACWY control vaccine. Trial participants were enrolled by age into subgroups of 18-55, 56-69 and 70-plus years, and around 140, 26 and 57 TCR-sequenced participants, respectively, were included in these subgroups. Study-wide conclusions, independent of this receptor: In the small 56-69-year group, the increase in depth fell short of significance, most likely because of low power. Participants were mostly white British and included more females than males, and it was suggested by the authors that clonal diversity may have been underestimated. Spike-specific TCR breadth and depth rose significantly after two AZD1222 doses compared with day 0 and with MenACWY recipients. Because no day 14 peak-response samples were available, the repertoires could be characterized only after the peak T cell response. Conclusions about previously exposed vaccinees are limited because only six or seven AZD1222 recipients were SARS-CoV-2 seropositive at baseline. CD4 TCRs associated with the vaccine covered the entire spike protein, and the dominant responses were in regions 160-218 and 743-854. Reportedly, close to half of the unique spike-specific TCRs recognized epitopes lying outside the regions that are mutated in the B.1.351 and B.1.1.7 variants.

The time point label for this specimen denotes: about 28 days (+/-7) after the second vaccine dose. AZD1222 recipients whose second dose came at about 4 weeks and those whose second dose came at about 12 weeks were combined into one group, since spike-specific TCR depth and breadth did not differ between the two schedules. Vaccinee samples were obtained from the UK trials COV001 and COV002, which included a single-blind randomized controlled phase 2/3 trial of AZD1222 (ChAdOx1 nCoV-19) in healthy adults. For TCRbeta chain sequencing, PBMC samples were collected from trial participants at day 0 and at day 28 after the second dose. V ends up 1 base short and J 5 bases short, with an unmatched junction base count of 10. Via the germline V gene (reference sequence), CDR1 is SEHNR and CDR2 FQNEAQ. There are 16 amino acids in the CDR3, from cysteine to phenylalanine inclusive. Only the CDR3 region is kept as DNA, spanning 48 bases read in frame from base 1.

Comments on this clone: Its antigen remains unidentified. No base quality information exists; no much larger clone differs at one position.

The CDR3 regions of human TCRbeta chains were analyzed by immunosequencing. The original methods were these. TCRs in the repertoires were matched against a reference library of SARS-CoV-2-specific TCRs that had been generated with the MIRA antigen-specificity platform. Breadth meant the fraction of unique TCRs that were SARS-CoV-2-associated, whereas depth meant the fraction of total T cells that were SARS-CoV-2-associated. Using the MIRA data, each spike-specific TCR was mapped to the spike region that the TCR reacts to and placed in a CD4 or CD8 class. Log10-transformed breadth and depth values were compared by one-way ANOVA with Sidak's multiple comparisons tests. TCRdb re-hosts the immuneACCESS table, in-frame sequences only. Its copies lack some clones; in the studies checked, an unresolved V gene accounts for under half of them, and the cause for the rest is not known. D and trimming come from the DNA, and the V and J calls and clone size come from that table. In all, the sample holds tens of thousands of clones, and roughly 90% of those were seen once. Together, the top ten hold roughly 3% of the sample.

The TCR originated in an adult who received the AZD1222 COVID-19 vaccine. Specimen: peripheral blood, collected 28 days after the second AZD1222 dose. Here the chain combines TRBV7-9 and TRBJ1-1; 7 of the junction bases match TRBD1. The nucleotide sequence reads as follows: TGTGCCAGCAGCTTAGTTGGGCGTAGGGGGCATACTGAAGCTTTCTTT. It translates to CASSLVGRRGHTEAFF.